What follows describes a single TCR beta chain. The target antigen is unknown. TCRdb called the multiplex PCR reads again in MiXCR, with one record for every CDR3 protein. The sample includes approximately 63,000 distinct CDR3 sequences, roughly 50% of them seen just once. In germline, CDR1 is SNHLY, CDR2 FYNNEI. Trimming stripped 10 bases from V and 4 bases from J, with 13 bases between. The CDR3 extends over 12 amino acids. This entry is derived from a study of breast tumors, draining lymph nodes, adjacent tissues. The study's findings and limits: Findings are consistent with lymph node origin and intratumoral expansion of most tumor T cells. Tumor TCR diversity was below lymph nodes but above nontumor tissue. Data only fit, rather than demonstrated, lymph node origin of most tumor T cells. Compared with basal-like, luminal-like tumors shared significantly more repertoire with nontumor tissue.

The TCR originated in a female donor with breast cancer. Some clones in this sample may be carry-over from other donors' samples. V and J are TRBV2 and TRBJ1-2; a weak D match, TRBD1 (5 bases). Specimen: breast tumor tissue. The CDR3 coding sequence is TGTGCCACCTCATGGGGCAGCTATGGCTACACCTTC. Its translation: CATSWGSYGYTF.